The clone carrying this T cell receptor (beta chain) has a single count. The antigen remains undetermined. Other DNA sequences in the same sample also yield this CDR3. V was cut by 8 bases and J by 1 base, with 11 bases left in between. The germline V gene has CDR1 MNHEY and CDR2 SVGAGI. This CDR3 is 13 amino acids long. Libraries were prepared by immunoSEQ multiplex PCR; TCRdb keeps only in-frame clonotypes and omits some of them. The sample contains around 2.1 million clones, approximately 95% of which appear only once. The sample is drawn from a study of shared clonotypes between healthy human individuals. Study-level findings and limits: The study found lower generation probabilities in non-shared clonotypes than in those shared by all four donors.

The origin of this receptor is a man aged 18 to 30 in good health. The V and J genes are TRBV6-5 and TRBJ1-1; D may be TRBD1 (6 bases). The sample consisted of naive CD4+ T cells sorted from blood. Subset: CD45RA+ positively selected. The CDR3 sequence: CASGRGGNTEAFF. The CDR3 DNA reads TGTGCCAGCGGAAGGGGGGGGAACACTGAAGCTTTCTTT.